Each of the 7 T cell receptor beta chains below was sequenced from the same sample in a study of blood T cell repertoires in COVID-19. TCRdb keeps only in-frame clones here, not all; method: immunoSEQ multiplex PCR. The table shows 210,000 or so clones, with over 75% occurring only once. The sample was peripheral blood. Receptors originate from a man in his fifties or sixties who had recovered from COVID-19.

J is TRBJ2-7 and V is TRBV27; D uncertain. CDR1 and CDR2 (germline): MNHEY, SMNVEV (reference sequence). This CDR3 contains 14 residues. V lost 3 bases, J lost 4 bases, and 13 bases lay in between. CDR3 in amino acids: CASSFSVLAYEQYF. DNA of the CDR3: TGTGCCAGCAGTTTCAGTGTCCTGGCTTACGAGCAGTACTTC.

This chain connects TRBV19 to TRBJ1-1; maybe TRBD1 (5 bases). Trimming pared 3 bases from V and 5 bases from J, leaving 16 bases between. Per germline, CDR1 LNHDA and CDR2 SQIVND (reference sequence). The CDR3 runs to 15 residues. CDR3 sequence (DNA): TGTGCCAGTAGTATCGCCGAAGCAGGGTCGACTGAAGCTTTCTTT. Residues: CASSIAEAGSTEAFF. Complete variable domain (other parts from reference TRBV19 and TRBJ1-1): DGGITQSPKYLFRKEGQNVTLSCEQNLNHDAMYWYRQDPGQGLRLIYYSQIVNDFQKGDIAEGYSVSREKKESFPLTVTSAQKNPTAFYLCASSIAEAGSTEAFFGQGTRLTVV.

This rearrangement joins TRBV9 to TRBJ2-7; TRBD1 aligns across 8 bases. The length of the CDR3 is 16 residues. Germline-derived CDR1 and CDR2 are SGDLS and YYNGEE. J lost 0 bases, V lost 1 base, and 6 bases had no gene match. The CDR3 bases are TGTGCCAGCAGCGTATTCCCGGGACAGGCCTCCTACGAGCAGTACTTC. Translating it yields CASSVFPGQASYEQYF. The full variable domain, in which reference TRBV9 and TRBJ2-7 provide the parts outside the CDR3, is DSGVTQTPKHLITATGQRVTLRCSPRSGDLSVYWYQQSLDQGLQFLIQYYNGEERAKGNILERFSAQQFPDLHSELNLSSLELGDSALYFCASSVFPGQASYEQYFGPGTRLTVT.

The chain carries TRBV7-8 and TRBJ2-5; D may be TRBD2 (6 bases). The CDR3 runs 13 residues. Germline lookup yields CDR1 SGHVS and CDR2 FQNEAQ. The V gene lost 3 bases and the J gene lost 5 bases, with 10 bases spanning the gap. This CDR3 reads CASSFGGWETQYF. In nucleotides, the CDR3 is TGTGCCAGCAGCTTCGGGGGTTGGGAGACCCAGTACTTC.

This chain uses TRBV6-5 with TRBJ2-2; a weak D match, TRBD1 (6 bases). The CDR3 extends over 14 amino acids. Trimming removed 5 bases from V and 4 bases from J, with 11 bases in between. Germline V CDR1 and CDR2: MNHEY, SVGAGI. As DNA, the CDR3 is TGTGCCAGCAGTCTGGGGGCGGCCACCGGGGAGCTGTTTTTT. Translating it yields CASSLGAATGELFF.

This chain links TRBV2 with TRBJ2-5, with D unclear. Germline CDR1 and CDR2: SNHLY and FYNNEI. CDR3 length: 12 residues. The V gene lost 4 bases and the J gene lost 5 bases, with 8 bases spanning the gap. CDR3 in amino acids: CASSGVYETQYF. CDR3 in DNA: TGTGCCAGCAGTGGTGTCTATGAGACCCAGTACTTC. The full variable domain, with the rest looked up from reference TRBV2 and TRBJ2-5, is EPEVTQTPSHQVTQMGQEVILRCVPISNHLYFYWYRQILGQKVEFLVSFYNNEISEKSEIFDDQFSVERPDGSNFTLKIRSTKLEDSAMYFCASSGVYETQYFGPGTRLLVL.

This sequence joins TRBV20-1 and TRBJ1-2; TRBD1 aligns across 7 bases. This CDR3 region has 11 residues. Germline CDR1 reads DFQATT; CDR2 reads SNEGSKA (reference sequence). The J segment lost 8 bases and the V segment lost 4 bases, leaving 4 bases of the junction unmatched. The CDR3 spells CSATDRRGYTF. CDR3 nucleotides: TGCAGTGCTACGGACAGGCGGGGCTACACCTTC.